This T cell receptor beta chain was sequenced during a study of blood T cell repertoires in COVID-19. For the study at large: COVID-19 samples from acute and convalescent phases originated in the United States, Italy and Spain. Sources were T cells, B-cell-depleted T cells, or PBMCs; the material itself was cDNA or gDNA.

Per the authors' pipeline: Amplification of reference gene primers was used by the study to estimate nucleated cell counts. Produced via immunoSEQ multiplex PCR; TCRdb's table is partial and in-frame only. Clonal size and the V and J genes are those of that table, whereas D and trimming came from the DNA. This sample has about 30,000 clones, with 65% to 90% found just once. This clone was counted a single time. The CDR3 consists of 14 residues. Trimming removed 5 bases from V and 2 bases from J; junction bases left unmatched: 4. Germline V gives CDR1 SGHDT, CDR2 YYEEEE. Sequenced input: peripheral blood. The V and J genes are TRBV5-6 and TRBJ2-3; 8 nucleotides align to TRBD2. This clonotype originated in a human donor in a cohort sampled during active COVID-19. The CDR3 region is CASSWTSPTDTQYF. Here the CDR3 DNA reads TGTGCCAGCAGTTGGACTAGCCCCACAGATACGCAGTATTTT.